Listed here are 26 T cell receptor beta chains from one sample, sequenced in a study of T-cell reconstitution after alpha-beta-depleted transplantation in children. Unique molecular identifiers were incorporated into the prepared TCRbeta library. TCRdb reprocessed the PCR reads with MiXCR, giving one entry per CDR3 protein. The sample holds roughly 400,000 distinct CDR3 sequences, roughly 20% seen once. The sample was PBMCs from the stem cell graft donor, taken from the stem cell graft. These receptors were taken from a human donor who donated a stem cell graft to a child with acute myeloid leukemia.

This clonotype was counted a few times. The chain carries TRBV7-8 and TRBJ2-3; TRBD2 agrees at 10 bases. With V trimmed by 4 bases and J by 2 bases, 6 bases remained unmatched. This CDR3 is 16 amino acids long. Germline CDR1 and CDR2: SGHVS and FQNEAQ. This CDR3 reads CASSSTSGKATDTQYF. The DNA for the CDR3 is TGTGCCAGCAGCTCTACTAGCGGGAAAGCCACAGATACGCAGTATTTT.

The genes are TRBV28 and TRBJ2-3, with 8 bases lining up with TRBD2. V was pared by 6 bases and J by 0 bases, with 2 bases of the junction left unmatched. Germline CDR1 is MDHEN and CDR2 is SYDVKM. The CDR3 covers 14 residues. The CDR3 loop reads CASRTSDSTDTQYF. The DNA of the CDR3 is TGTGCCAGCAGGACTAGCGATAGCACAGATACGCAGTATTTT.

This clonotype occurred a few times. V gene TRBV7-8 combines with J gene TRBJ2-1; D unclear. Germline-derived CDR1 and CDR2 are SGHVS and FQNEAQ. The CDR3 runs 16 residues. V was clipped by 4 bases and J by 0 bases, with 13 bases between them. CDR3 sequence reads: CASSSLPRSSYNEQFF. CDR3 nucleotides: TGTGCCAGCAGCTCACTACCAAGAAGCTCCTACAATGAGCAGTTCTTC.

This clonotype was picked up a small number of times. CDR3 region: CASSLATGANYGYTF. The CDR3 region has the DNA TGTGCCAGCAGCTTAGCGACAGGGGCCAACTATGGCTACACCTTC. The rearrangement joins TRBV7-2 to TRBJ1-2; 8 bases are shared with TRBD1. This CDR3 is built from 15 residues. The V and J ends lost 0 bases and 2 bases, in that order; junction bases with no gene match: 2. The germline gives CDR1 SGHTA, CDR2 FQGNSA.

This clonotype was observed many times. The rearrangement links TRBV6-5 to TRBJ2-7; TRBD1 or TRBD2 may be the D gene (5 bases each). CDR3 size: 14 residues. V was trimmed by 2 bases and J by 2 bases, leaving 10 bases between them. Germline lookup yields CDR1 MNHEY and CDR2 SVGAGI. The CDR3 DNA sequence: TGTGCCAGCAGTTACATCGGGGCAGCCTACGAGCAGTACTTC. Translation gives CASSYIGAAYEQYF.

The rearrangement uses TRBV24-1 and TRBJ2-3, with TRBD2 matching over 12 bases. Germline CDR1 reads KGHDR; CDR2 reads SFDVKD. With V trimmed by 3 bases and J by 6 bases, 9 bases remained unmatched. The CDR3 is 17 residues long. The CDR3: CATSDLRLAGAGDTQYF. The CDR3 coding sequence is TGTGCCACCAGTGATCTGAGACTAGCGGGAGCTGGTGATACGCAGTATTTT.

This chain connects TRBV5-1 to TRBJ1-1, with 7 bases aligning to TRBD1. Germline CDR1 is SGHRS and CDR2 is YFSETQ. V lost 0 bases and J lost 2; bases outside the gene matches: 4. The CDR3 has 15 residues. The CDR3 DNA reads as TGCGCCAGCAGCTTGGAAGGGACAGCTAACACTGAAGCTTTCTTT. Protein product: CASSLEGTANTEAFF.

For this clonotype: A read error may explain this, as a much larger clone is one base away. This chain connects TRBV29-1 to TRBJ2-6; D possibly uses TRBD1 or TRBD2 (5 bases each). This CDR3 is 13 amino acids long. Germline V gene lookup returns CDR1 SQVTM and CDR2 ANQGSEA. For the CDR3, the DNA is TGCAGCGTTAGGGGAGATGGGGCCGACGTCCTGACTTTC. It yields the protein CSVRGDGADVLTF.

This clonotype has ten or more counts. This sequence joins TRBV12-3 or TRBV12-4 and TRBJ2-1; no definite D call. This CDR3 has 12 amino acids. Trimming took off 4 bases at V and 5 bases at J, with 6 bases between the two ends. As DNA, the CDR3 is TGTGCCAGCAGTTCAATACACAATGAGCAGTTCTTC. It is translated as CASSSIHNEQFF.

This clonotype was seen more than once but under ten times. The V gene is TRBV3-1, the J gene TRBJ2-7, with D possibly TRBD2 on 5 matching bases. Germline assignment: CDR1 LGHDT and CDR2 YNNKEL (reference sequence). This CDR3 has 15 residues. With 1 base removed from V and 0 bases from J, the gap between germline ends came to 10 bases. The DNA for the CDR3 is TGTGCCAGCAGCCAAGGGCCGGGGAACTCCTACGAGCAGTACTTC. Translating gives CASSQGPGNSYEQYF.

This clonotype has a handful of counts. The chain employs TRBV27 and TRBJ2-7; maybe TRBD1 (6 bases). The V gene's germline CDR1 is MNHEY and CDR2 SMNVEV (reference sequence). CDR3 length equals 14 residues. V was clipped by 0 bases and J by 5 bases, with 11 bases between them. As DNA, the CDR3 is TGTGCCAGCAGTTTATCCCGGACAGTACACGAGCAGTACTTC. It is translated as CASSLSRTVHEQYF.

This clonotype was seen a handful of times. V usage is TRBV29-1 and J usage is TRBJ2-3; 8 bases are a match to TRBD1. V trimming: 5 bases; J trimming: 1 base; junction bases outside the gene matches: 2. CDR3 length equals 13 residues. Per the germline V gene, CDR1 is SQVTM and CDR2 is ANQGSEA. Written as DNA, the CDR3 is TGCAGCGTTATGGGACAGGGCACAGATACGCAGTATTTT. Translating it yields CSVMGQGTDTQYF.

This clonotype was recorded only once. The V gene is TRBV27, the J gene TRBJ2-1; 8 nucleotides match TRBD2. Germline V gene sequence: CDR1 MNHEY, CDR2 SMNVEV (reference sequence). Trimming removed 5 bases from V and 0 bases from J; junction bases left unmatched: 6. This CDR3 has 16 amino acids. The CDR3 protein is CASSTLAGSSYNEQFF. For the CDR3, the DNA is TGTGCCAGCAGTACCCTAGCGGGTAGCTCCTACAATGAGCAGTTCTTC.

The V gene is TRBV5-1, the J gene TRBJ1-6, with D tentatively TRBD1 (5 bases). The CDR3 is 15 amino acids. V was pared by 0 bases and J by 7 bases, with 11 bases between. The germline CDR1 and CDR2 sequences are SGHRS and YFSETQ. The CDR3 bases are TGCGCCAGCAGCTTGGTGGGGACGGGGAATTCACCCCTCCACTTT. It translates to CASSLVGTGNSPLHF.

This clonotype was seen more than once but under ten times. V usage is TRBV2 and J usage is TRBJ1-1; D is perhaps TRBD1 (6 bases). With 2 bases removed from V and 3 bases from J, the gap between germline ends came to 13 bases. Germline V gene sequence: CDR1 SNHLY, CDR2 FYNNEI. The CDR3 runs to 15 residues. The CDR3 here is CASSELGGTYTEAFF. The CDR3, as DNA: TGTGCCAGCAGTGAACTTGGGGGCACGTACACTGAAGCTTTCTTT.

This clonotype was detected a few times. This chain links TRBV7-2 with TRBJ2-3; D is unresolved. Germline assignment: CDR1 SGHTA and CDR2 FQGNSA. This CDR3 is built from 14 residues. V lost 1 base to trimming and J lost 0 bases, with 5 bases between them. The CDR3 nucleotides are TGTGCCAGCAGCTTAGGTGTTAGCACAGATACGCAGTATTTT. This codes for CASSLGVSTDTQYF.

A note on this clonotype: This may be a read error: a much more frequent sequence differs by one nucleotide. The chain combines TRBV20-1 with TRBJ1-1; D may be TRBD1 (5 bases). The CDR3 has 13 residues. Germline V gives CDR1 DFQATT, CDR2 SNEGSKA (reference sequence). V lost 1 base, J lost 0 bases, and 6 bases lay in between. The CDR3 is CSARVRVNTEAFF. The CDR3 DNA reads as TGCAGTGCTAGAGTCAGGGTGAACACTGAAGCTTTCTTT.

The V gene is TRBV5-1, the J gene TRBJ2-1; tentatively, D is TRBD2 (7 bases). CDR1 and CDR2 (germline): SGHRS, YFSETQ. Trimming shortened V by 4 bases and J by 5 bases, and 16 bases separated the two germline ends. CDR3 length: 15 amino acids. In DNA, the CDR3 is TGCGCCAGCAGCCCTAGGCCGGGGGGCGACAATGAGCAGTTCTTC. It codes for CASSPRPGGDNEQFF.

There are many counts of this clonotype. This chain uses TRBV11-2 with TRBJ2-1; the match to TRBD2 covers 13 bases. The CDR3 consists of 16 residues. Germline V CDR1 and CDR2: SGHAT, FQNNGV. J was trimmed by 10 bases and V by 2 bases; bases with no gene match: 8. CDR3 amino acids: CASSLTPSGLAGEQFF. CDR3 nucleotide sequence: TGTGCCAGCAGCTTAACTCCGTCGGGACTAGCGGGAGAGCAGTTCTTC. The full variable domain, rest sourced from reference TRBV11-2 and TRBJ2-1, is EAGVAQSPRYKIIEKRQSVAFWCNPISGHATLYWYQQILGQGPKLLIQFQNNGVVDDSQLPKDRFSAERLKGVDSTLKIQPAKLEDSAVYLCASSLTPSGLAGEQFFGPGTRLTVL.

This clonotype has a handful of counts. The genes are TRBV20-1 and TRBJ2-1; tentatively, D is TRBD2 (6 bases). The germline gives CDR1 DFQATT, CDR2 SNEGSKA (reference sequence). CDR3 length: 13 residues. The V and J ends lost 7 bases and 4 bases respectively, with 14 bases between them. The CDR3 spells CSVATSRYNEQFF. CDR3 nucleotide sequence: TGCAGTGTAGCGACTAGTCGGTACAATGAGCAGTTCTTC.

V usage is TRBV12-3 or TRBV12-4 and J usage is TRBJ2-7; 13 bases fit TRBD2. The J segment lost 5 bases and the V segment lost 3 bases, leaving 7 bases of the junction unmatched. The CDR3 sequence is 16 residues long. The DNA of the CDR3 is TGTGCCAGCAGTTTCGGCGTAGGACTAGCGGGAGACGAGCAGTACTTC. Protein product: CASSFGVGLAGDEQYF.

This clonotype was recorded at least ten times. The chain has TRBV5-4 and TRBJ1-2; D call uncertain. Germline CDR1 is SGHNT and CDR2 is YYREEE (reference sequence). This CDR3 region has 13 residues. V was trimmed by 3 bases and J by 4 bases, leaving 10 bases between them. The CDR3 DNA is TGTGCCAGCAGCTCGGAACAGAGCTATGGCTACACCTTC. This encodes CASSSEQSYGYTF.

The V call is TRBV5-1, the J call TRBJ2-2, with TRBD1 identical over 8 bases. The CDR3 extends over 15 amino acids. Germline loops: CDR1 SGHRS, CDR2 YFSETQ. V was pared by 4 bases and J by 5 bases, with 7 bases of the junction left unmatched. The CDR3 is CASSTTGDRTGELFF. The DNA for the CDR3 is TGCGCCAGCAGCACGACAGGGGACAGGACCGGGGAGCTGTTTTTT.

This clonotype has more than one count but fewer than ten. This chain connects TRBV28 to TRBJ1-5; D possibly corresponds to TRBD1 (6 bases). The CDR3 sequence is 18 residues long. In germline, CDR1 is MDHEN, CDR2 SYDVKM. Trimming stripped 4 bases from V and 1 base from J, with 20 bases between. The CDR3 nucleotides read TGTGCCAGCAGTTCTCCGACTTTGGGGGGCGGGAGCAATCAGCCCCAGCATTTT. It is translated as CASSSPTLGGGSNQPQHF.

A few counts support this clonotype. The chain carries TRBV20-1 and TRBJ1-2; D is perhaps TRBD1 (5 bases). Germline loops: CDR1 DFQATT, CDR2 SNEGSKA (reference sequence). With 6 bases removed from V and 4 bases from J, the gap between germline ends came to 12 bases. This CDR3 spans 12 amino acids. The CDR3 DNA follows: TGCAGTGCAAGCCGACAGACCTATGGCTACACCTTC. Protein: CSASRQTYGYTF.

The table lists this clonotype with many counts. This sequence joins TRBV4-2 and TRBJ2-7; 10 nucleotides match TRBD1. V gave up 0 bases and J gave up 0 bases; unmatched junction bases: 2. CDR1 is LGHNA and CDR2 is YNFKEQ in the germline V gene. The CDR3 consists of 16 residues. The CDR3 loop is CASSQEGTGVSYEQYF. CDR3 sequence (DNA): TGTGCCAGCAGCCAAGAGGGGACAGGGGTCTCCTACGAGCAGTACTTC.